The source of this T cell receptor (beta chain) is a study of blood T cell repertoires in COVID-19. Only in-frame clones appear in the TCRdb table, and some are missing; sequencing was by immunoSEQ multiplex PCR. The data show some 190,000 clones, 84% seen once. The sample holds one count of this clone. Everyone who took part was roughly 18 to 89 years old, and they came from roughly 25 US areas. CDR1 is ENHRY and CDR2 is SYGVKD in the germline V gene. V gave up 2 bases and J gave up 1 base, with 8 bases separating them. The CDR3 has 14 residues. Sequencing input: PBMCs or T cells enriched from blood (not recorded which). The sequence was obtained from a woman in her 30s who had recovered from COVID-19. The J gene is TRBJ1-1, the V gene TRBV10-3, with D unclear. The CDR3 coding sequence is TGTGCCATCAGTGAGGATGGCAAGAACACTGAAGCTTTCTTT. Amino acid sequence: CAISEDGKNTEAFF.